In its sample, the clone carrying this T cell receptor beta chain was seen a few times. What it binds is not known. The authors ran a second PCR of about 6 to 11 cycles using a sample-barcoded 5' primer and a J-beta primer mix. Using its own MiXCR run on the 5' RACE reads, TCRdb lists one record per CDR3 protein. This table has about 1,500,000 distinct CDR3 sequences, 35% to 45% appearing once. These data originate in a study of blood T cells in healthy people across ages. Every sample had a minimum of 6 million PBMCs isolated. Study-level findings and limits: Older age went with lower TCR beta diversity per million T cells, in a roughly linear way. Investigators treated diversity estimates from one million T cells as underestimates.

The receptor was isolated from a woman under 30 in good health. The sample taken for sequencing was blood.

The CDR3 region has the DNA TGTGCCAGCAGTTACTTCGGGCAGGGGGTCGTCACAGATACGCAGTATTTT. Its translation is CASSYFGQGVVTDTQYF. The rearrangement uses TRBV6-6 and TRBJ2-3; 7 nucleotides agree with TRBD1. The CDR3 extends over 17 amino acids. J was trimmed by 2 bases and V by 1 base; bases with no gene match: 9. Germline values: CDR1 MNHNY, CDR2 SVGAGI (reference sequence).